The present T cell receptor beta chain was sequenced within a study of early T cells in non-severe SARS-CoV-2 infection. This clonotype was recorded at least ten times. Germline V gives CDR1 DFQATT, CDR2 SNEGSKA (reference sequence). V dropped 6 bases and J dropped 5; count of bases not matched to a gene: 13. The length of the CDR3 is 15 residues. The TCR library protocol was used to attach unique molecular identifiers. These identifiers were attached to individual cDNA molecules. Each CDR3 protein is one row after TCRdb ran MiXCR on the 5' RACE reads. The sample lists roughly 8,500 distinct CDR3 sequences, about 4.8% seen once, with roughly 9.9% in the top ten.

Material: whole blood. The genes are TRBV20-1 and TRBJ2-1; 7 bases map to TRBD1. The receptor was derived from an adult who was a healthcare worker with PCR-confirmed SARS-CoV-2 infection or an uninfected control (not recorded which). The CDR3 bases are TGCAGTGCCCCATCTTATGACAGGGAAGACAATGAGCAGTTCTTC. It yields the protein CSAPSYDREDNEQFF.